Listed here are 29 T cell receptor beta chains from one sample, sequenced in a study of beta chain features in type 1 diabetes. Expressed TCRB transcripts were sequenced because the isolated RNA had all been reverse transcribed beforehand. Repertoires were generated with immunoSEQ multiplex PCR, while TCRdb's copy carries only in-frame clones and drops some. The sample includes 300,000 to 400,000 clones, roughly 9.6% of them seen just once. Material for sequencing was naive CD4+ T cells from blood. These receptors were collected from a woman aged 25-40 years in good health.

This sequence joins TRBV6-1 and TRBJ2-3; D uncertain. V gave up 6 bases and J gave up 2 bases, with 9 bases separating them. The CDR3 spans 13 residues. Germline loops: CDR1 MNHNS, CDR2 SASEGT. In DNA, the CDR3 is TGTGCCAGCAGCGAGGTCCACACAGATACGCAGTATTTT. This sequence encodes CASSEVHTDTQYF.

This clone was counted once. This rearrangement joins TRBV4-2 to TRBJ1-1; D might be TRBD1 (6 bases). Trimming took off 1 base at V and 1 base at J, with 13 bases between the two ends. Germline assignment: CDR1 LGHNA and CDR2 YNFKEQ. The CDR3 extends over 16 amino acids. The CDR3, as DNA: TGTGCCAGCAGCCAAGGTGACAGGTCAGGGAACACTGAAGCTTTCTTT. It yields the protein CASSQGDRSGNTEAFF.

V gene TRBV7-6 combines with J gene TRBJ2-3; TRBD2 matches 11 bases. The length of the CDR3 is 15 residues. V gave up 4 bases and J gave up 0 bases; unmatched junction bases: 0. Germline CDR1 SGHVS, CDR2 FNYEAQ. The CDR3 coding sequence is TGTGCCAGCAGCTGGACTAGCGGGAGCACAGATACGCAGTATTTT. Amino acid sequence: CASSWTSGSTDTQYF.

This clone was recorded a few times. This chain uses TRBV6-5 with TRBJ1-1; possibly TRBD1 for D (6 bases). This CDR3 comprises 14 residues. In germline, CDR1 is MNHEY, CDR2 SVGAGI. The V gene lost 5 bases and the J gene lost 6 bases, with 16 bases spanning the gap. The CDR3 region is CASSTGQAFSEAFF. CDR3 nucleotides: TGTGCCAGCAGTACAGGGCAGGCCTTCTCTGAAGCTTTCTTT.

This chain joins TRBV5-1 and TRBJ2-5, with TRBD1 as a possible D gene (6 bases). The CDR3 spans 15 residues. Looked up from germline, CDR1 is SGHRS and CDR2 is YFSETQ. Trimming took 4 bases from V and 2 from J, leaving 15 bases between them. The CDR3 protein is CASSRPEQGQETQYF. CDR3 bases: TGCGCCAGCAGCCGACCTGAGCAGGGGCAAGAGACCCAGTACTTC.

In this sample, this clone turned up a few times. The chain employs TRBV30 and TRBJ2-3; 7 bases map to TRBD2. Germline CDR1 reads GTSNPN; CDR2 reads SVGIG (reference sequence). The CDR3 is 12 amino acids. J was trimmed by 4 bases and V by 5 bases; bases with no gene match: 3. The CDR3 region is CAWGRGPDTQYF. The CDR3, as DNA: TGTGCCTGGGGGAGGGGTCCAGATACGCAGTATTTT.

V is TRBV5-4 and J is TRBJ2-1; 12 positions agree with TRBD2. The CDR3 totals 17 residues. With 3 bases clipped from V and 2 bases from J, the junction kept 6 bases outside the gene matches. Germline assignment: CDR1 SGHNT and CDR2 YYREEE (reference sequence). The CDR3 DNA reads TGTGCCAGCAGCTGGGGCCTAGCGGGAGGGCCCTACAATGAGCAGTTCTTC. Amino acid sequence: CASSWGLAGGPYNEQFF.

The rearrangement links TRBV29-1 to TRBJ2-2, with D unresolved. CDR3 size: 14 residues. CDR1 and CDR2 (germline): SQVTM, ANQGSEA. V gave up 6 bases and J gave up 0 bases, with 11 bases separating them. For the CDR3, the DNA is TGCAGCGTATTGAGCGCTACGAACACCGGGGAGCTGTTTTTT. This translates into CSVLSATNTGELFF.

This clone was observed a few times. The chain links TRBV4-2 to TRBJ2-1, with D perhaps TRBD2 (6 bases). The germline V gene has CDR1 LGHNA and CDR2 YNFKEQ. The CDR3 has 15 residues. V lost 4 bases and J 3 bases, leaving 13 bases between the germline ends. The CDR3 loop reads CASSLEGGDYNEQFF. As DNA, the CDR3 is TGTGCCAGCAGCCTAGAGGGCGGGGACTACAATGAGCAGTTCTTC.

In regard to this clone: The junction departs from the called germline gene at one end, perhaps through a read error. The genes are TRBV7-7 and TRBJ2-1; unclear D gene. Germline CDR1 reads SSHAT; CDR2 reads FNYEAQ (reference sequence). CDR3 length equals 16 residues. This CDR3 reads CASSPLSESSYNEQFF. CDR3 DNA: TGTGCTAGCAGCCCCCTCAGCGAGAGCTCCTACAATGAGCAGTTCTTC.

The DNA of the CDR3 is TGCAGCGTTGAACCCGCAGGGGCTGCCAAAAACATTCAGTACTTC. Protein: CSVEPAGAAKNIQYF. This sequence joins TRBV29-1 and TRBJ2-4; D is possibly TRBD1 (6 bases). V was pared by 2 bases and J by 1 base, with 12 bases between. This CDR3 contains 15 residues. Per germline, CDR1 SQVTM and CDR2 ANQGSEA.

The gene calls are TRBV28 and TRBJ2-7, with TRBD2 identical over 8 bases. The length of the CDR3 is 12 residues. V lost 5 bases and J lost 10; bases outside the gene matches: 7. Germline CDR1 is MDHEN and CDR2 is SYDVKM. The CDR3: CASSGVSGNQYF. The CDR3 DNA is TGTGCCAGCAGTGGGGTTAGCGGGAACCAGTACTTC.

The chain has TRBV11-2 and TRBJ1-2, with D possibly being TRBD1 (6 bases). V was clipped by 3 bases and J by 6 bases, with 8 bases between them. Germline loops: CDR1 SGHAT, CDR2 FQNNGV. The CDR3 length is 12 residues. CDR3 in amino acids: CASSFGQHGYTF. CDR3 sequence (DNA): TGTGCCAGCAGCTTTGGACAGCATGGCTACACCTTC.

This clone was recorded a few times. A read error is possible here, since a much larger clone lies one base away. Within the sample, other DNA sequences also encode this same CDR3. V and J are TRBV7-3 and TRBJ2-3; no clear D. Trimming removed 5 bases from V and 1 base from J, with 4 bases in between. Germline loops: CDR1 SGHTA, CDR2 FQGTGA. The length of the CDR3 is 12 residues. CDR3 residues: CASSPGTDTQYF. CDR3 DNA sequence: TGTGCCAGCAGCCCTGGCACAGATACGCAGTATTTT.

The rearrangement joins TRBV28 to TRBJ1-1; D is possibly TRBD1 (5 bases). This CDR3 region has 15 residues. Germline CDR1 reads MDHEN; CDR2 reads SYDVKM. The V and J ends lost 5 bases and 1 base respectively, with 14 bases between them. The CDR3 DNA reads TGTGCCAGCAGTCTACATTCCGGACAGAACACTGAAGCTTTCTTT. It yields the protein CASSLHSGQNTEAFF.

There are a few counts of this clone. This rearrangement joins TRBV4-2 to TRBJ2-2, with D unclear. The CDR3 spans 16 residues. Germline CDR1 reads LGHNA; CDR2 reads YNFKEQ. The V end was cut by 1 base, the J end by 0 bases, with 9 bases between. CDR3 protein: CASSQVVAANTGELFF. DNA for the CDR3: TGTGCCAGCAGCCAAGTTGTGGCCGCGAACACCGGGGAGCTGTTTTTT.

DNA for the CDR3: TGTGCCAGCAGCTTGGTACAGGGGGCCGCAGATACGCAGTATTTT. Protein product: CASSLVQGAADTQYF. The chain is built from TRBV7-9 and TRBJ2-3; TRBD1 aligns across 9 bases. The V segment lost 3 bases and the J segment 4 bases; nucleotides outside the gene matches: 5. Germline V gives CDR1 SEHNR, CDR2 FQNEAQ (reference sequence). The CDR3 runs to 15 residues.

This clone showed up just a few times. The genes are TRBV19 and TRBJ2-1; D ambiguous. Germline V gene sequence: CDR1 LNHDA, CDR2 SQIVND (reference sequence). There are 14 residues in the CDR3. Between the trimmed V and J ends, which lost 0 bases and 8 bases, there was a span of 11 bases. The CDR3 coding sequence is TGTGCCAGTAGTATAGAAGGAGTTTTGTATGAGCAGTTCTTC. Translating gives CASSIEGVLYEQFF.

The rearrangement uses TRBV7-2 and TRBJ2-1; 10 nucleotides agree with TRBD1. CDR3 size: 15 residues. The germline gives CDR1 SGHTA, CDR2 FQGNSA. V shed 5 bases, J shed 6 bases, and the junction held 7 bases outside the gene matches. This CDR3 is CASSPGQGGFNEQFF. In DNA, the CDR3 is TGTGCCAGCAGCCCCGGACAGGGGGGTTTCAATGAGCAGTTCTTC.

The V gene is TRBV7-2, the J gene TRBJ2-7; D is ambiguous. The germline V gene encodes CDR1 SGHTA and CDR2 FQGNSA. The CDR3 contains 14 residues. Trimming shortened V by 5 bases and J by 2 bases, and 13 bases separated the two germline ends. The CDR3 reads CASSNRPDTYEQYF. CDR3 DNA sequence: TGTGCCAGCAGCAACCGCCCCGACACCTACGAGCAGTACTTC. Filled out from reference TRBV7-2 and TRBJ2-7, the complete variable domain reads GAGVSQSPSNKVTEKGKDVELRCDPISGHTALYWYRQSLGQGLEFLIYFQGNSAPDKSGLPSDRFSAERTGGSVSTLTIQRTQQEDSAVYLCASSNRPDTYEQYFGPGTRLTVT.

This clone was seen more than once but under ten times. The chain employs TRBV25-1 and TRBJ2-7, with TRBD1 identical over 8 bases. There are 14 residues in the CDR3. Germline V gene sequence: CDR1 MGHDK, CDR2 SYGVNS. V dropped 5 bases and J dropped 2; count of bases not matched to a gene: 5. CDR3 sequence (DNA): TGTGCCAGCAGTTTGACAGGGGTAACCTACGAGCAGTACTTC. Amino acid sequence: CASSLTGVTYEQYF.

This clone was seen only once. The chain joins TRBV18 to TRBJ1-5; D perhaps matches TRBD1 (6 bases). Germline V lookup: CDR1 KGHSH, CDR2 LQKENI. CDR3 length equals 16 residues. Trimming removed 2 bases from V and 2 bases from J, with 13 bases in between. The CDR3 loop reads CASSPFQSGGNQPQHF. The CDR3 nucleotides read TGTGCCAGCTCACCATTCCAGTCAGGGGGCAATCAGCCCCAGCATTTT.

The chain has TRBV18 and TRBJ2-1; D is possibly TRBD1 (5 bases). The V and J ends lost 1 base and 0 bases respectively, with 13 bases between them. Germline-derived CDR1 and CDR2 are KGHSH and LQKENI. The CDR3 loop spans 17 amino acids. CDR3 DNA sequence: TGTGCCAGCTCACCACAGGGGCACGATAGCTCCTACAATGAGCAGTTCTTC. Translation: CASSPQGHDSSYNEQFF.

The chain couples TRBV28 to TRBJ2-5; D is perhaps TRBD1 (5 bases). This CDR3 is 15 amino acids long. The ends were cut back, 2 bases at V and 2 bases at J, with 12 bases in the middle. Per germline, CDR1 MDHEN and CDR2 SYDVKM. The CDR3 region has the DNA TGTGCCAGCAGTTTAGCTCAGGGCCCTCAAGAGACCCAGTACTTC. It yields the protein CASSLAQGPQETQYF.

This clone has a handful of counts. V gene TRBV7-3 combines with J gene TRBJ2-1; 7 positions match TRBD2. The CDR3 has 14 residues. Germline loops: CDR1 SGHTA, CDR2 FQGTGA. V was pared by 3 bases and J by 10 bases, with 9 bases of the junction left unmatched. The CDR3 reads CASSFFGGGREQFF. CDR3 in DNA: TGTGCCAGCAGCTTTTTTGGCGGGGGAAGGGAGCAGTTCTTC.

This clone was picked up a small number of times. The V gene is TRBV6-5, the J gene TRBJ2-7; the D is unclear. This CDR3 has 14 residues. The V end was cut by 4 bases, the J end by 4 bases, with 14 bases between. CDR1 MNHEY and CDR2 SVGAGI come from the germline V gene. CDR3: CASSSHEVAYEQYF. DNA of the CDR3: TGTGCCAGCAGTTCCCATGAAGTGGCTTACGAGCAGTACTTC.

This chain connects TRBV28 to TRBJ2-2; D is perhaps TRBD2 (7 bases). The CDR3 spans 14 residues. Trimming took off 10 bases at V and 3 bases at J, with 15 bases between the two ends. CDR1 is MDHEN, CDR2 SYDVKM, per germline. CDR3 nucleotide sequence: TGTGCCACGACGGGGGGCGCGGACACCGGGGAGCTGTTTTTT. As protein: CATTGGADTGELFF.

The J gene is TRBJ1-2, the V gene TRBV18; 7 nucleotides line up with TRBD1. This CDR3 is 14 amino acids long. V was pared by 5 bases and J by 2 bases, with 5 bases of the junction left unmatched. Germline assignment: CDR1 KGHSH and CDR2 LQKENI. The CDR3 loop reads CASSYDRANYGYTF. CDR3 DNA sequence: TGTGCCAGCTCATATGACAGGGCGAACTATGGCTACACCTTC.

In its sample, this clone was seen a few times. The J gene is TRBJ2-1, the V gene TRBV4-3; D is possibly TRBD2 (5 bases). CDR3 length: 13 amino acids. The V gene lost 3 bases and the J gene lost 9 bases, with 12 bases spanning the gap. CDR1 is LGHNA and CDR2 is YSLEER in the germline V gene. CDR3 in DNA: TGCGCCAGCAGCCAGGACCGGAGGCCTGAGCAGTTCTTC. Translating gives CASSQDRRPEQFF.